The 32 T cell receptor beta chains below were found in one sample sequenced in a study of blood T cell repertoires in COVID-19. Sequencing used immunoSEQ multiplex PCR; TCRdb keeps in-frame clones, though not all of them. The sample includes 150,000 to 200,000 clones, roughly four fifths seen only once; the top ten take approximately 12%. The sample comprised peripheral blood. These receptors were obtained from a woman older than 75 with COVID-19, enrolled during active disease.

The gene calls are TRBV19 and TRBJ1-2; a possible D gene is TRBD1 (6 bases). Germline V CDR1 and CDR2: LNHDA, SQIVND (reference sequence). V shed 4 bases and J shed 0 bases, with 15 bases lying between them. The CDR3 is made up of 16 amino acids. Written as DNA, the CDR3 is TGTGCCAGTAGTACTGGGGGGGGCGCGTCTAACTATGGCTACACCTTC. Translation: CASSTGGGASNYGYTF.

This sequence joins TRBV19 and TRBJ1-4; D might be TRBD1 (6 bases). V gave up 0 bases and J gave up 10 bases, with 15 bases separating them. From germline, CDR1 is LNHDA and CDR2 SQIVND (reference sequence). The CDR3 loop spans 15 amino acids. The CDR3 nucleotides are TGTGCCAGTAGTATAGATCAGGGGATGGTCGGAAAACTGTTTTTT. Residues: CASSIDQGMVGKLFF. Full variable domain (rest looked up from reference TRBV19 and TRBJ1-4): DGGITQSPKYLFRKEGQNVTLSCEQNLNHDAMYWYRQDPGQGLRLIYYSQIVNDFQKGDIAEGYSVSREKKESFPLTVTSAQKNPTAFYLCASSIDQGMVGKLFFGSGTQLSVL.

CDR3 region: CASSYGTGNSGANVLTF. In DNA form, the CDR3 reads TGTGCCAGCAGTTACGGGACAGGGAATTCTGGGGCCAACGTCCTGACTTTC. The chain uses TRBV2 and TRBJ2-6; 9 nucleotides line up with TRBD1. CDR1 is SNHLY, CDR2 FYNNEI, per germline. J was trimmed by 1 base and V by 5 bases; bases with no gene match: 6. CDR3 length equals 17 residues.

The chain links TRBV10-3 to TRBJ2-5, with D tentatively TRBD1 (6 bases). CDR1 ENHRY and CDR2 SYGVKD come from the germline V gene. The V gene lost 6 bases and the J gene lost 5 bases, with 13 bases spanning the gap. CDR3 length: 13 amino acids. CDR3 sequence reads: CAIRATGSETQYF. CDR3 sequence (DNA): TGTGCCATCAGGGCCACAGGGTCGGAGACCCAGTACTTC.

The chain employs TRBV11-3 and TRBJ2-7; 7 nucleotides match TRBD1. Germline V gives CDR1 SGHNT, CDR2 YENEEA. V lost 6 bases, J lost 2 bases, and 16 bases stayed unmatched. There are 17 residues in the CDR3. CDR3 sequence reads: CASRAKRGTGEPYEQYF. Written as DNA, the CDR3 is TGTGCCAGCAGAGCCAAAAGGGGTACAGGGGAACCCTACGAGCAGTACTTC.

The genes are TRBV9 and TRBJ1-6; D gene unclear. Trimming removed 4 bases from V and 2 bases from J, with 13 bases in between. Germline assignment: CDR1 SGDLS and CDR2 YYNGEE. The CDR3 runs to 16 residues. CDR3 in amino acids: CASSSSGGPYNSPLHF. CDR3 nucleotide sequence: TGTGCCAGCAGCTCCTCGGGAGGGCCCTATAATTCACCCCTCCACTTT.

The gene calls are TRBV11-3 and TRBJ1-5; 8 nucleotides agree with TRBD1. Germline assignment: CDR1 SGHNT and CDR2 YENEEA. Trimming took 2 bases from V and 4 from J; bases not matched to a gene: 10. The CDR3 has 17 amino acids. CDR3 in amino acids: CASSLLGTGLLNQPQHF. The CDR3 DNA reads as TGTGCCAGCAGCTTACTGGGGACAGGCCTCCTTAATCAGCCCCAGCATTTT.

The genes are TRBV2 and TRBJ2-3; 14 positions match TRBD2. Losses at the gene ends were 7 bases for V and 7 bases for J; bases not matched to a gene: 7. There are 15 residues in the CDR3. CDR1 is SNHLY and CDR2 is FYNNEI in the germline V gene. CDR3: CASTPGTSGSYTQYF. CDR3 nucleotide sequence: TGTGCCAGCACCCCCGGGACTAGCGGGAGCTATACGCAGTATTTT.

This clone was counted between two and nine times. This chain joins TRBV5-4 and TRBJ2-2, with 10 bases lining up with TRBD2. CDR3 length: 17 residues. V trimming: 4 bases; J trimming: 0 bases; junction bases outside the gene matches: 6. The germline gives CDR1 SGHNT, CDR2 YYREEE (reference sequence). The DNA of the CDR3 is TGTGCCAGCAGCCCCATTAGCGGGGGGACGAACACCGGGGAGCTGTTTTTT. Encoded protein: CASSPISGGTNTGELFF.

The chain combines TRBV10-3 with TRBJ1-2; D gene unclear. The CDR3 length is 13 residues. The germline V and J ends were trimmed by 2 bases and 1 base, with 5 bases remaining between them. CDR1 is ENHRY, CDR2 SYGVKD, per germline. The CDR3 region is CAISEQINYGYTF. DNA of the CDR3: TGTGCCATCAGTGAGCAGATTAACTATGGCTACACCTTC.

This clone has a handful of counts. J is TRBJ2-2 and V is TRBV7-9; D possibly corresponds to TRBD1 (5 bases). Germline-derived CDR1 and CDR2 are SEHNR and FQNEAQ (reference sequence). The CDR3 spans 14 residues. V gave up 0 bases and J gave up 4 bases, with 6 bases separating them. DNA for the CDR3: TGTGCCAGCAGCTTAGCAGGGGTCACCGGGGAGCTGTTTTTT. Protein sequence: CASSLAGVTGELFF.

V gene TRBV7-3 combines with J gene TRBJ2-1; D perhaps matches TRBD2 (5 bases). CDR3 length: 15 amino acids. V was clipped by 5 bases and J by 0 bases, with 11 bases between them. Germline CDR1 SGHTA, CDR2 FQGTGA. This CDR3 is CASSKDFGSYNEQFF. The CDR3 region has the DNA TGTGCCAGCAGCAAGGACTTTGGCTCCTACAATGAGCAGTTCTTC.

This rearrangement joins TRBV7-9 to TRBJ1-5; D ambiguous. V was cut by 1 base and J by 6 bases, with 7 bases left in between. CDR1 and CDR2 (germline): SEHNR, FQNEAQ (reference sequence). The CDR3 consists of 13 residues. CDR3 sequence reads: CASSLGGGQPQHF. The CDR3 DNA reads TGTGCCAGCAGCTTAGGAGGTGGTCAGCCCCAGCATTTT.

The V call is TRBV7-9, the J call TRBJ1-4, with 11 bases lining up with TRBD1. V trimming: 5 bases; J trimming: 7 bases; junction bases outside the gene matches: 6. Germline V lookup: CDR1 SEHNR, CDR2 FQNEAQ (reference sequence). CDR3 length equals 15 residues. In DNA form, the CDR3 reads TGTGCCAGCAGCAAAAGGACAGGGGGCCTTGAAAAACTGTTTTTT. It specifies CASSKRTGGLEKLFF.

This clone was observed a single time. The chain recombines TRBV5-6 with TRBJ2-2; perhaps TRBD1 as D (6 bases). V lost 4 bases and J 2 bases, leaving 12 bases between the germline ends. The CDR3 contains 15 residues. From germline, CDR1 is SGHDT and CDR2 YYEEEE. CDR3 in DNA: TGTGCCAGCAGCCCAGGACAGCTTAACACCGGGGAGCTGTTTTTT. It translates to CASSPGQLNTGELFF.

The chain uses TRBV29-1 and TRBJ2-7, with a weak D call TRBD2 (5 bases). Trimming pared 2 bases from V and 0 bases from J, leaving 11 bases between. Germline assignment: CDR1 SQVTM and CDR2 ANQGSEA. This CDR3 has 14 residues. The CDR3 coding sequence is TGCAGCGTTGAACGCTCTGGGAGCTCCTACGAGCAGTACTTC. The encoded protein is CSVERSGSSYEQYF.

V and J are TRBV6-4 and TRBJ2-2, with TRBD2 identical over 8 bases. The V and J ends lost 4 bases and 1 base, in that order; junction bases with no gene match: 5. The length of the CDR3 is 16 residues. Germline CDR1 reads MRHNA; CDR2 reads SNTAGT. CDR3 region: CASSASSGLNTGELFF. Here the CDR3 DNA reads TGTGCCAGCAGTGCCTCTAGCGGGTTGAACACCGGGGAGCTGTTTTTT.

The V and J genes are TRBV11-3 and TRBJ2-1; the D is unclear. This CDR3 is built from 15 residues. The germline V gene encodes CDR1 SGHNT and CDR2 YENEEA. The V gene lost 5 bases and the J gene lost 5 bases, with 16 bases spanning the gap. The CDR3 loop is CASSPGRMWNNEQFF. The CDR3 region has the DNA TGTGCCAGCAGCCCAGGAAGAATGTGGAACAATGAGCAGTTCTTC.

V usage is TRBV10-3 and J usage is TRBJ2-1, with 9 positions matching TRBD1. This CDR3 has 16 residues. Looked up from germline, CDR1 is ENHRY and CDR2 is SYGVKD. With V trimmed by 5 bases and J by 4 bases, 9 bases remained unmatched. CDR3 nucleotide sequence: TGTGCCATCAGTTCCACAGGGGGCGGGCAATACAATGAGCAGTTCTTC. Translation gives CAISSTGGGQYNEQFF.

The chain combines TRBV18 with TRBJ2-3; possibly TRBD1 for D (5 bases). Germline CDR1 reads KGHSH; CDR2 reads LQKENI. The V end was cut by 6 bases, the J end by 8 bases, with 21 bases between. The CDR3 length is 15 residues. The CDR3 sequence: CASSTEEGMQGTQYF. DNA of the CDR3: TGTGCCAGCTCCACCGAGGAAGGGATGCAGGGTACGCAGTATTTT.

This chain uses TRBV7-8 with TRBJ2-7; 7 bases line up with TRBD1. V lost 2 bases and J lost 4; bases outside the gene matches: 8. CDR1 is SGHVS, CDR2 FQNEAQ, per germline. CDR3 length: 15 residues. Written as DNA, the CDR3 is TGTGCCAGCAGCTTACGAGGACAGGCGATGTACGAGCAGTACTTC. Amino acids: CASSLRGQAMYEQYF.

The gene calls are TRBV28 and TRBJ1-1; D is possibly TRBD1 (6 bases). The CDR3 runs 16 residues. Looked up from germline, CDR1 is MDHEN and CDR2 is SYDVKM. With 6 bases removed from V and 0 bases from J, the gap between germline ends came to 17 bases. CDR3 amino acids: CASSSNIRGLNTEAFF. CDR3 nucleotides: TGTGCCAGCAGCTCAAATATCAGGGGTTTGAACACTGAAGCTTTCTTT.

This sequence joins TRBV29-1 and TRBJ2-7, with 9 bases lining up with TRBD1. This CDR3 comprises 13 residues. The germline V gene encodes CDR1 SQVTM and CDR2 ANQGSEA. V gave up 5 bases and J gave up 7 bases; unmatched junction bases: 9. The CDR3 region is CSVYTGTGLEQYF. DNA for the CDR3: TGCAGCGTTTATACCGGGACAGGGCTTGAGCAGTACTTC.

The count of this clone is one. This chain's CDR3 is CATSTGALAKNIQYF. The CDR3 bases are TGTGCCACCAGTACAGGGGCGCTAGCCAAAAACATTCAGTACTTC. The rearrangement joins TRBV24-1 to TRBJ2-4; TRBD1 matches 7 bases. The CDR3 consists of 15 residues. In germline, CDR1 is KGHDR, CDR2 SFDVKD. J was trimmed by 0 bases and V by 6 bases; bases with no gene match: 4.

The chain has TRBV6-4 and TRBJ2-7, with 11 bases lining up with TRBD2. V lost 11 bases and J lost 3; bases outside the gene matches: 6. The length of the CDR3 is 13 residues. Per germline, CDR1 MRHNA and CDR2 SNTAGT. For the CDR3, the DNA is TGTGCCCCGACCGGGACTAGCGGCTACGAGCAGTACTTC. This codes for CAPTGTSGYEQYF.

This chain links TRBV11-3 with TRBJ1-1; unclear D gene. Germline V gene lookup returns CDR1 SGHNT and CDR2 YENEEA. CDR3 length: 13 residues. V was pared by 7 bases and J by 1 base, with 10 bases between. The CDR3 DNA sequence: TGTGCCAGCACCCCTGGGCCGAACACTGAAGCTTTCTTT. It yields the protein CASTPGPNTEAFF.

This rearrangement joins TRBV11-2 to TRBJ2-5; TRBD2 aligns across 11 bases. Germline V CDR1 and CDR2: SGHAT, FQNNGV. The V and J ends lost 4 bases and 2 bases, in that order; junction bases with no gene match: 6. The CDR3 spans 16 residues. Here the CDR3 DNA reads TGTGCCAGCAGCTCTCGACTAGCGGGGCCACAAGAGACCCAGTACTTC. Protein product: CASSSRLAGPQETQYF.

The chain combines TRBV2 with TRBJ2-7; D possibly corresponds to TRBD1 (5 bases). CDR3 length equals 15 residues. Trimming pared 1 base from V and 1 base from J, leaving 11 bases between. CDR1 and CDR2 from the germline V gene are SNHLY and FYNNEI. The CDR3 DNA sequence: TGTGCCAGCAGTGAAGGGGGCACCTATTCCTACGAGCAGTACTTC. Translation gives CASSEGGTYSYEQYF.

The chain recombines TRBV19 with TRBJ2-5, with 10 bases that match TRBD2. The junction had 11 bases not matched to a gene; V was cut back by 3 bases and J by 4 bases. The germline V gene has CDR1 LNHDA and CDR2 SQIVND (reference sequence). The CDR3 runs to 17 residues. CDR3 in DNA: TGTGCCAGTAGTATTTCCCACTCAGCGGGGGGGACAGAGACCCAGTACTTC. Translating it yields CASSISHSAGGTETQYF.

J is TRBJ2-3 and V is TRBV7-2; D might be TRBD2 (5 bases). The CDR3 runs to 14 residues. The V gene's germline CDR1 is SGHTA and CDR2 FQGNSA. The V end was cut by 1 base, the J end by 0 bases, with 5 bases between. The CDR3 here is CASSLGTSTDTQYF. The DNA for the CDR3 is TGTGCCAGCAGCTTAGGGACTAGCACAGATACGCAGTATTTT.

This chain joins TRBV13 and TRBJ1-2; 9 positions match TRBD1. Trimming cost V 6 bases and J 0 bases; bases outside gene matches: 2. CDR3 length: 14 residues. The germline V gene encodes CDR1 PRHDT and CDR2 FYEKMQ (reference sequence). The CDR3 is CASRRTGANYGYTF. The CDR3 coding sequence is TGTGCCAGCAGACGGACAGGGGCTAACTATGGCTACACCTTC. The variable domain in full, completed from reference TRBV13 and TRBJ1-2, reads AAGVIQSPRHLIKEKRETATLKCYPIPRHDTVYWYQQGPGQDPQFLISFYEKMQSDKGSIPDRFSAQQFSDYHSELNMSSLELGDSALYFCASRRTGANYGYTFGSGTRLTVV.

The J gene is TRBJ2-7, the V gene TRBV18; the match to TRBD1 covers 7 bases. CDR3 length: 12 amino acids. Per the germline V gene, CDR1 is KGHSH and CDR2 is LQKENI. J was trimmed by 6 bases and V by 4 bases; bases with no gene match: 3. CDR3 bases: TGTGCCAGCTCACTCAGGGGGAGCGAGCAGTACTTC. It encodes CASSLRGSEQYF.